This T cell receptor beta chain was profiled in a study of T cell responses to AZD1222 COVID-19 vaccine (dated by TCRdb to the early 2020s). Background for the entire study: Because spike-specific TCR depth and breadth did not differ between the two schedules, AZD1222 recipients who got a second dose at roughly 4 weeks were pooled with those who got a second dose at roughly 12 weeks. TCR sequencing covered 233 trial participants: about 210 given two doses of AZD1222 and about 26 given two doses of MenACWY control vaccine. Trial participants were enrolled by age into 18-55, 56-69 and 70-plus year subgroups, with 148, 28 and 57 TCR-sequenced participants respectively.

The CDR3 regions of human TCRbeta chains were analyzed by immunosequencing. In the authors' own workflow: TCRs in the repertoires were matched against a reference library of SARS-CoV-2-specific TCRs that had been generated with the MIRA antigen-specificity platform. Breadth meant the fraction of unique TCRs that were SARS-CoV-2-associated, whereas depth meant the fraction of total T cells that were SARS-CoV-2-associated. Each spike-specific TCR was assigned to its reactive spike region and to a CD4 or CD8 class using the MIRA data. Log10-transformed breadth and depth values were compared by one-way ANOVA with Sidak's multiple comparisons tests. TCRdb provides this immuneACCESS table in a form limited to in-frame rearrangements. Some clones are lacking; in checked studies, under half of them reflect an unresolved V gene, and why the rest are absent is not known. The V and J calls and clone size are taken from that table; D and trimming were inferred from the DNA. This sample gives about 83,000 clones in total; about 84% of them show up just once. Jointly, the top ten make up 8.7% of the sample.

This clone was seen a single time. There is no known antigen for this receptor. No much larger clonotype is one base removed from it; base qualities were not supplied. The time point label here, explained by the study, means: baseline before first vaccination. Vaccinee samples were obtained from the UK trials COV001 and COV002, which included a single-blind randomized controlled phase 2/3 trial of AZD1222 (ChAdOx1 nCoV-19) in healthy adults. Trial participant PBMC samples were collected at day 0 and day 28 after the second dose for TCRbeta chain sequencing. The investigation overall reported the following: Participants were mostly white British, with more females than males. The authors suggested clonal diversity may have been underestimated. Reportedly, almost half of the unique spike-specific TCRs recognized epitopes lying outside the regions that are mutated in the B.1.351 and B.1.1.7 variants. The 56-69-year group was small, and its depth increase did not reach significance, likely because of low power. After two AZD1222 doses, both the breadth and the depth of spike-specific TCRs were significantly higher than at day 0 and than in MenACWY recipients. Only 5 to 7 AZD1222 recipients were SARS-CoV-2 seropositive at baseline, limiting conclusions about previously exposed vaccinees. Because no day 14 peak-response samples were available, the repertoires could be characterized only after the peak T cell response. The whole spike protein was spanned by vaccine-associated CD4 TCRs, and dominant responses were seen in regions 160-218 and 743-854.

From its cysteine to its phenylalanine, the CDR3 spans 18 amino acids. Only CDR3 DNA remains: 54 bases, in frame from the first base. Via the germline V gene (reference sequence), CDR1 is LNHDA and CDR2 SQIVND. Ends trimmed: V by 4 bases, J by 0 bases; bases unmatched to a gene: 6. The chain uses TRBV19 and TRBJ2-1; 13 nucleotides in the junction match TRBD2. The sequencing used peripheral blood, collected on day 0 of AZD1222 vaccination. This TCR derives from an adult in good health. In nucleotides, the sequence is TGTGCCAGTAGTAAGACTAGCGGGGGGACTAGCTCCTACAATGAGCAGTTCTTC. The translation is CASSKTSGGTSSYNEQFF.